One sample yielded the 18 T cell receptor beta chains listed below, sequenced in a study of post-analysis software for immune sequencing data. These receptors have no known antigen. General observations from the study: Relative to controls, patients had several TRBV segments at higher frequency, with TRBV5-6, TRBV5-1 and TRBV20-1 among these.

Unique molecular identifiers featured in each of the TCR beta cDNA libraries. TCRdb reanalysed the PCR reads using MiXCR and keeps one entry per CDR3 protein. Among 740,000 or so distinct CDR3 sequences, 53% were seen once, and the ten largest hold approximately 4.5%. Sequencing was done on a sample of blood. These receptors all come from a girl aged 5-17 years with multiple sclerosis.

This clonotype has just one count. The chain employs TRBV5-1 and TRBJ2-1; D may be TRBD1 (5 bases). The CDR3 length is 16 residues. Germline V gene sequence: CDR1 SGHRS, CDR2 YFSETQ. The germline V and J ends were trimmed by 0 bases and 5 bases, with 15 bases remaining between them. In DNA form, the CDR3 reads TGCGCCAGCAGCTTGGGATATCGGCAGGGCGACAATGAGCAGTTCTTC. Amino acid sequence: CASSLGYRQGDNEQFF.

As to this clonotype: At one of its ends the junction is not consistent with the germline gene, which may arise from a read error. The chain combines TRBV20-1 with TRBJ2-1; D perhaps matches TRBD1 (6 bases). CDR1 DFQATT and CDR2 SNEGSKA come from the germline V gene (reference sequence). There are 16 residues in the CDR3. The CDR3 spells CSARGQGRNSYNEQFF. CDR3 nucleotide sequence: TGCAGTGCAAGAGGGCAGGGGAGAAATTCCTACAATGAGCAGTTCTTC.

V usage is TRBV29-1 and J usage is TRBJ2-5; TRBD1 aligns across 9 bases. The trim removed 6 bases at V and 3 bases at J, leaving 5 bases unmatched. Germline V CDR1 and CDR2: SQVTM, ANQGSEA. This CDR3 comprises 13 residues. CDR3 sequence: CSVADRGKETQYF. CDR3 DNA sequence: TGCAGCGTGGCGGACAGGGGAAAAGAGACCCAGTACTTC. The full variable domain, completed using reference TRBV29-1 and TRBJ2-5, is SAVISQKPSRDICQRGTSLTIQCQVDSQVTMMFWYRQQPGQSLTLIATANQGSEATYESGFVIDKFPISRPNLTFSTLTVSNMSPEDSSIYLCSVADRGKETQYFGPGTRLLVL.

The chain employs TRBV6-5 and TRBJ2-1; D remains ambiguous. V was trimmed by 2 bases and J by 0 bases, leaving 11 bases between them. Looked up from germline, CDR1 is MNHEY and CDR2 is SVGAGI. The CDR3 is 16 residues long. This CDR3 is CASSYAGISSYNEQFF. CDR3 DNA sequence: TGTGCCAGCAGTTACGCAGGAATTAGCTCCTACAATGAGCAGTTCTTC.

This chain uses TRBV4-1 with TRBJ2-1, with D tentatively TRBD1 (6 bases). V dropped 1 base and J dropped 0 bases, with 19 bases sitting between them. The CDR3 spans 19 residues. Germline assignment: CDR1 MGHRA and CDR2 YSYEKL. The CDR3 nucleotides read TGCGCCAGCAGCCAAGTATATGGGGGCGGACAGCACTCCTACAATGAGCAGTTCTTC. This gives the protein CASSQVYGGGQHSYNEQFF.

This clonotype appeared a few times. The chain recombines TRBV6-2 or TRBV6-3 with TRBJ1-1; 8 positions agree with TRBD1. Germline V CDR1 and CDR2: MNHEY, SVGEGT. The CDR3 consists of 16 residues. V trimming: 5 bases; J trimming: 1 base; junction bases outside the gene matches: 9. CDR3 region: CASSHPLDRGNTEAFF. CDR3 nucleotide sequence: TGTGCCAGCAGTCACCCCCTCGACAGGGGGAACACTGAAGCTTTCTTT.

The chain recombines TRBV20-1 with TRBJ2-7; possibly TRBD1 for D (6 bases). The CDR3 is 15 residues long. Germline V gene lookup returns CDR1 DFQATT and CDR2 SNEGSKA (reference sequence). V was shortened by 6 bases and J by 3 bases, with 21 bases between the two germline ends. The CDR3 bases are TGCAGTGCAGCCAAGACCGGGACACCGTTCTACGAGCAGTACTTC. Translation: CSAAKTGTPFYEQYF.

V gene TRBV29-1 combines with J gene TRBJ1-2, with D maybe TRBD1 (6 bases). Germline values: CDR1 SQVTM, CDR2 ANQGSEA. The V end was cut by 2 bases, the J end by 5 bases, with 9 bases between. CDR3 length: 12 residues. The CDR3 coding sequence is TGCAGCGTTGAAACCACAGGGTATGGCTACACCTTC. Protein sequence: CSVETTGYGYTF.

The chain has TRBV9 and TRBJ1-2, with 7 bases fitting TRBD1. V lost 0 bases to trimming and J lost 4 bases; unmatched junction nucleotides: 6. The CDR3 is 15 amino acids. The germline CDR1 and CDR2 sequences are SGDLS and YYNGEE. The CDR3 nucleotides are TGTGCCAGCAGCGTAGCTACCACAGGGGCCTATGGCTACACCTTC. Translated, it gives CASSVATTGAYGYTF.

This clonotype was recorded once. The chain links TRBV12-3 or TRBV12-4 to TRBJ2-7; possibly TRBD1 for D (5 bases). The CDR3 is made up of 17 amino acids. Deletions cut 3 bases from V and 3 bases from J, with 21 bases between. The CDR3 sequence is CASSFPRTLRPFYEQYF. DNA of the CDR3: TGTGCCAGCAGTTTCCCCCGGACACTTAGGCCGTTCTACGAGCAGTACTTC.

The J gene is TRBJ2-1, the V gene TRBV10-2; 8 positions agree with TRBD2. The CDR3 is 17 residues long. V dropped 5 bases and J dropped 5; count of bases not matched to a gene: 14. Germline CDR1 is WSHSY and CDR2 is SAAADI. The CDR3: CASSLIGAGGLNNEQFF. The CDR3 bases are TGCGCCAGCAGTCTCATAGGGGCGGGAGGACTTAACAATGAGCAGTTCTTC.

The genes are TRBV19 and TRBJ2-5, with D tentatively TRBD2 (5 bases). The CDR3 contains 14 residues. Trimming took off 5 bases at V and 4 bases at J, with 14 bases between the two ends. Looked up from germline, CDR1 is LNHDA and CDR2 is SQIVND (reference sequence). The chain's CDR3 is CASSSRTVPETQYF. CDR3 DNA sequence: TGTGCCAGTAGTTCAAGGACTGTTCCAGAGACCCAGTACTTC.

As for this clonotype: The junction departs from the called germline gene at one end, perhaps through a read error. The genes are TRBV20-1 and TRBJ2-5; 8 positions match TRBD1. The CDR3 extends over 13 amino acids. In germline, CDR1 is DFQATT, CDR2 SNEGSKA (reference sequence). This CDR3 is CSAGDRGGKTQYF. CDR3 nucleotide sequence: TGCAGTGCTGGAGACAGGGGAGGAAAGACCCAGTACTTC.

Turning to this clonotype: At one of its ends the junction is not consistent with the germline gene, which may arise from a read error. This chain joins TRBV5-1 and TRBJ1-2, with 7 bases matching TRBD1. This CDR3 contains 14 residues. CDR1 is SGHRS and CDR2 is YFSETQ in the germline V gene. The DNA for the CDR3 is TGCGCCAGCAACCTCGGGACAGAATCGTATGACTACACCTTC. This translates into CASNLGTESYDYTF. Variable domain in full (rest from reference TRBV5-1 and TRBJ1-2): KAGVTQTPRYLIKTRGQQVTLSCSPISGHRSVSWYQQTPGQGLQFLFEYFSETQRNKGNFPGRFSGRQFSNSRSEMNVSTLELGDSALYLCASNLGTESYDYTFGSGTRLTVV.

V gene TRBV5-1 combines with J gene TRBJ1-4, with D possibly TRBD1 on 5 matching bases. The length of the CDR3 is 14 residues. V lost 0 bases and J 7 bases, leaving 10 bases between the germline ends. Germline CDR1 reads SGHRS; CDR2 reads YFSETQ. The DNA for the CDR3 is TGCGCCAGCAGCTTGGAAGGGGCTGGTGAAAAACTGTTTTTT. Amino acid sequence: CASSLEGAGEKLFF.

This clonotype has just a few counts. The chain employs TRBV7-6 and TRBJ1-1; perhaps TRBD1 as D (5 bases). The ends were cut back, 4 bases at V and 0 bases at J, with 15 bases in the middle. From germline, CDR1 is SGHVS and CDR2 FNYEAQ. The CDR3 loop spans 16 amino acids. Here the CDR3 reads CASSSLRFRVNTEAFF. The CDR3 bases are TGTGCCAGCAGCTCCCTTCGTTTCAGGGTGAACACTGAAGCTTTCTTT.

This chain connects TRBV6-1 to TRBJ2-4; possible D gene TRBD1, 6 bases. The V end was cut by 3 bases, the J end by 6 bases, with 9 bases between. The germline V gene encodes CDR1 MNHNS and CDR2 SASEGT. The CDR3 spans 13 residues. CDR3 loop: CASSEMGANIQYF. The CDR3 coding sequence is TGTGCCAGCAGTGAGATGGGGGCAAACATTCAGTACTTC.

The chain uses TRBV10-2 and TRBJ2-7; TRBD1 matches at 7 bases. Germline V gene sequence: CDR1 WSHSY, CDR2 SAAADI. The CDR3 contains 15 residues. V was pared by 1 base and J by 4 bases, with 7 bases of the junction left unmatched. This CDR3 is CASSEFGTAQYEQYF. CDR3 DNA: TGCGCCAGCAGTGAGTTCGGGACAGCCCAGTACGAGCAGTACTTC.